This T cell receptor beta chain was recovered during a study of lymphopenia after photon versus proton radiotherapy. Points from the study as a whole: Under photons, naive T cells and diversity fell while effector/memory populations rose. Only patients who died were analyzed for survival; proton advantage is unproven. In patients who died, overall survival fell as post-nadir TCR diversity dropped more. Oligoclonal CD8+ Temra expansion after nadir drove photon patients' diversity drop.

On this clone itself: The antigen remains unidentified.

Trimming removed 2 bases at V and 0 bases at J, with 14 bases between. In germline, CDR1 is LNHDA, CDR2 SQIVND (reference sequence). This CDR3 is built from 17 residues. Assay used: immunoSEQ multiplex PCR; TCRdb lists only in-frame clones, some missing. This sample has around 30,000 clones, with over 75% found just once. This receptor was identified in a woman aged 70-85 years with pancreatic cancer. This specimen was peripheral blood, taken from a patient treated with proton-based radiotherapy. The V gene is TRBV19, the J gene TRBJ1-3, with D uncertain. The CDR3: CASSISAVVSSGNTIYF. The CDR3 bases are TGTGCCAGTAGTATATCCGCCGTTGTGAGCTCTGGAAACACCATATATTTT.